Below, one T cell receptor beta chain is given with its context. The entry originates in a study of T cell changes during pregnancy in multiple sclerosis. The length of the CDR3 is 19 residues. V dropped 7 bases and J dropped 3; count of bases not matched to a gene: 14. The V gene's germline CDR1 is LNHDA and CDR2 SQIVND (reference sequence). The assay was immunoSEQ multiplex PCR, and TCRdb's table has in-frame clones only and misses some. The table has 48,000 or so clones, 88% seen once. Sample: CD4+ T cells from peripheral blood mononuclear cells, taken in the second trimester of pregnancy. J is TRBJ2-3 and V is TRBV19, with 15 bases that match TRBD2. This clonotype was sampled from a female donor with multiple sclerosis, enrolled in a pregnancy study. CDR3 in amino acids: CASNEGLAGGFFVTDTQYF. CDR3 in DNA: TGTGCCAGTAACGAGGGACTAGCGGGAGGTTTTTTCGTGACAGATACGCAGTATTTT. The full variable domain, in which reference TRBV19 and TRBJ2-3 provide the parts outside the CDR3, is DGGITQSPKYLFRKEGQNVTLSCEQNLNHDAMYWYRQDPGQGLRLIYYSQIVNDFQKGDIAEGYSVSREKKESFPLTVTSAQKNPTAFYLCASNEGLAGGFFVTDTQYFGPGTRLTVL.